This TCR beta chain came from a study of blood T cell repertoires in COVID-19. Overall study: Collection of acute and convalescent COVID-19 samples took place in the United States, Italy and Spain.

Authors' methods: Amplification of reference gene primers provided the estimated nucleated cell counts. Assay used: immunoSEQ multiplex PCR; TCRdb lists only in-frame clones, some missing. V and J calls and clone size are those listed in that table; D and trimming were worked out from the DNA. The sample consists of 200,000 or so clones, 83% of them appearing once. All enrollees were roughly 18 to 95 years old and from under 25 US areas. The CDR3 covers 13 residues. V gave up 10 bases and J gave up 1 base; unmatched junction bases: 3. CDR1 is ENHRY, CDR2 SYGVKD, per germline. The sequencing sample was made of PBMCs or T cells enriched from blood (not recorded which). The chain has TRBV10-3 and TRBJ2-3; 9 bases agree with TRBD2. The clonotype was recovered from a woman aged 45-65 years who had been exposed to COVID-19. The CDR3 reads CASGRGRTDTQYF. CDR3 nucleotides: TGTGCCAGCGGGAGGGGCCGCACAGATACGCAGTATTTT.